Each of the 21 T cell receptor beta chains below was sequenced from the same sample in a study of monozygotic twins with inflammatory bowel disease. Reprocessing the 5' RACE reads, TCRdb reports a single entry for every CDR3 protein and omits DNA. The sample spans 150,000 or so distinct CDR3 sequences; the ten largest clones claim around 7.2%. The material sequenced was blood. The receptors originated from a human donor with ulcerative colitis or Crohn's disease, or a healthy co-twin of an affected twin (not recorded which).

The V gene is TRBV6-1, the J gene TRBJ1-1; lacking DNA, the TRBD1 call made by TCRdb goes unchecked. Germline-derived CDR1 and CDR2 are MNHNS and SASEGT. The CDR3 totals 16 residues. CDR3: CASSRPGGTGIAEAFF.

The CDR3 reads CASSEARGVAKNIQYF. V gene TRBV2 combines with J gene TRBJ2-4. Germline V gene lookup returns CDR1 SNHLY and CDR2 FYNNEI. The CDR3 totals 16 residues.

V and J are TRBV5-1 and TRBJ2-1; TCRdb's assignment of TRBD2 cannot be checked, as there is no DNA. The germline gives CDR1 SGHRS, CDR2 YFSETQ. The CDR3 has 17 amino acids. The CDR3 protein is CASSPVKAGGTRDEQFF.

The chain employs TRBV15 and TRBJ2-7; TCRdb returns TRBD1, unconfirmable since there is no DNA. The CDR3 runs 15 residues. Per germline, CDR1 LNHNV and CDR2 YYDKDF (reference sequence). CDR3 loop: CATSRDPGVGYEQYF.

The CDR3 loop reads CASSPRDEKLFF. The J gene is TRBJ1-4, the V gene TRBV18. Germline CDR1 reads KGHSH; CDR2 reads LQKENI. This CDR3 has 12 amino acids.

The chain employs TRBV30 and TRBJ1-1; TCRdb selects TRBD1, and the lack of DNA leaves this call unchecked. From germline, CDR1 is GTSNPN and CDR2 SVGIG (reference sequence). There are 15 residues in the CDR3. CDR3: CAWTRGGGALTEAFF.

The chain uses TRBV5-1 and TRBJ1-1. Germline V gene lookup returns CDR1 SGHRS and CDR2 YFSETQ. The CDR3 extends over 13 amino acids. The CDR3 sequence is CASSLGRDSEAFF.

J is TRBJ2-3 and V is TRBV20-1. The CDR3 sequence is 11 residues long. Germline V gene sequence: CDR1 DFQATT, CDR2 SNEGSKA (reference sequence). The chain's CDR3 is CSAMYSDTQYF.

The rearrangement uses TRBV5-4 and TRBJ1-1; TCRdb selects TRBD1, and the lack of DNA leaves this call unchecked. The germline V gene encodes CDR1 SGHNT and CDR2 YYREEE (reference sequence). The CDR3 has 14 residues. Here the CDR3 reads CASSLQGAGTEAFF.

CDR3 loop: CASSSQEGNGYTF. The chain links TRBV7-6 to TRBJ1-2. Germline loops: CDR1 SGHVS, CDR2 FNYEAQ. This CDR3 has 13 amino acids.

The chain recombines TRBV7-2 with TRBJ2-1; TCRdb's D call of TRBD1 is untestable without DNA. The CDR3 consists of 14 residues. The germline CDR1 and CDR2 sequences are SGHTA and FQGNSA. The CDR3 protein is CASSLVGGYNEQFF.

The CDR3 here is CASSSTGGSPLHF. The rearrangement joins TRBV7-9 to TRBJ1-6. The germline V gene encodes CDR1 SEHNR and CDR2 FQNEAQ (reference sequence). This CDR3 is 13 amino acids long.

The chain uses TRBV28 and TRBJ1-4; TCRdb designates TRBD1, a call that cannot be tested without DNA. Germline CDR1 is MDHEN and CDR2 is SYDVKM. This CDR3 has 13 residues. CDR3 in amino acids: CASTRQANEKLFF.

This chain uses TRBV7-2 with TRBJ2-1. Germline V gives CDR1 SGHTA, CDR2 FQGNSA. The CDR3 runs to 13 residues. CDR3 sequence reads: CASSLVNRPVEFF.

The rearrangement joins TRBV10-3 to TRBJ1-6; TCRdb outputs TRBD1, but without DNA this stays unchecked. This CDR3 has 14 residues. From germline, CDR1 is ENHRY and CDR2 SYGVKD. The CDR3 region is CAAATGTGASPLHF.

The genes are TRBV5-1 and TRBJ1-2; TCRdb reports TRBD1, a call that lacks DNA to check it against. Germline assignment: CDR1 SGHRS and CDR2 YFSETQ. The CDR3 contains 14 residues. CDR3 protein: CASSHGQGVIGYTF.

The chain has TRBV6-2 or TRBV6-3 and TRBJ1-4; the D call of TRBD1 rests on TCRdb alone, since no DNA is present to check it. This CDR3 is 16 amino acids long. Germline values: CDR1 MNHEY, CDR2 SVGEGT. CDR3 amino acids: CASSYVTGTGDEKLFF.

This chain joins TRBV7-2 and TRBJ2-5; the TCRdb call, TRBD2, lacks DNA for checking. CDR1 and CDR2 from the germline V gene are SGHTA and FQGNSA. This CDR3 has 16 amino acids. The CDR3 spells CASSRVGAGDQETQYF. Filled out from reference TRBV7-2 and TRBJ2-5, the complete variable domain reads GAGVSQSPSNKVTEKGKDVELRCDPISGHTALYWYRQSLGQGLEFLIYFQGNSAPDKSGLPSDRFSAERTGGSVSTLTIQRTQQEDSAVYLCASSRVGAGDQETQYFGPGTRLLVL.

The chain recombines TRBV5-1 with TRBJ2-2; without DNA, the TCRdb call of TRBD1 cannot be checked. The CDR3 is 15 amino acids. CDR1 is SGHRS, CDR2 YFSETQ, per germline. CDR3 amino acids: CASSPRQGKSGELFF.

V is TRBV10-3 and J is TRBJ2-5; absent DNA, TCRdb's TRBD1 call cannot be checked. The CDR3 loop spans 15 amino acids. CDR1 and CDR2 from the germline V gene are ENHRY and SYGVKD. CDR3 amino acids: CAISESLGGPLTQYF.

The chain uses TRBV9 and TRBJ1-3; TCRdb designates TRBD1, a call that cannot be tested without DNA. This CDR3 comprises 15 residues. CDR1 is SGDLS and CDR2 is YYNGEE in the germline V gene. CDR3: CASSVASGFGNTIYF.